The rows below give T cell receptor beta chains drawn from one sample of a study of T-cell reconstitution after alpha-beta-depleted transplantation in children. MiXCR was run by TCRdb on the PCR reads, yielding one entry per CDR3 protein. The top ten hold approximately 25% of the sample, which has approximately 120,000 distinct CDR3 sequences, about 9.6% seen once. Source: PBMCs, mostly from graft donor cells, taken 180 days after TCRalphabeta/CD19-depleted stem cell transplant. These receptors all stem from a girl under two years old who had a stem cell transplant for combined immunodeficiency, so the T cells may come from the graft donor. The CDR3 runs from the conserved cysteine through the conserved F or W. A D gene is named only where the DNA matches it firmly. The size of a clone is reported for some rows only, either as once, few or many, or as a class for expanded clones.

V	size	D	J	DNA	CDR3
TRBV7-2	many	-	TRBJ2-1	TGTGCCAGCAGCTCCCCGGCCGTCCAGTTCTTC	CASSSPAVQFF
TRBV6-2/TRBV6-3	few	-	TRBJ2-1	TGTGCCAGCAGCGCACGGTGGGGCGGGAACTACAATGAGCAGTTCTTC	CASSARWGGNYNEQFF
TRBV5-1	many	-	TRBJ2-1	TGCGCCAGCAGCTTGGGGGTCGATTTCTCCTACAATGAGCAGTTCTTC	CASSLGVDFSYNEQFF
TRBV20-1	-	-	TRBJ1-4	TGCAGTGCTAGAGATGGTGCAACTAATGAAAAACTGTTTTTT	CSARDGATNEKLFF
TRBV20-1	few	-	TRBJ2-6	TGCAGTGCTAGACTCTCTGGGGCCAACGTCCTGACTTTC	CSARLSGANVLTF
TRBV18	few	-	TRBJ2-1	TGTGCCAGCTCCCCGCTCCCTCACAATGAGCAGTTCTTC	CASSPLPHNEQFF
TRBV7-8	few	-	TRBJ2-2	TGTGCCAGCAGCTCCTCGGGGGGCACGAACACCGGGGAGCTGTTTTTT	CASSSSGGTNTGELFF
TRBV20-1	few	-	TRBJ2-1	TGCAGTGCTATAGCGGCTAGCTCCTACAATGAGCAGTTCTTC	CSAIAASSYNEQFF
TRBV5-1	-	-	TRBJ2-1	TGCGCCAGCAGTTCCGGGATTCAGTTCGATGAGCAGTTCTTC	CASSSGIQFDEQFF
TRBV6-2/TRBV6-3	-	-	TRBJ2-5	TGTGCCAGCAGTTACCGGTGGGGCATGTACTTC	CASSYRWGMYF
TRBV12-3/TRBV12-4	few	TRBD1	TRBJ2-7	TGTGCCAGCAGTAGCCGAGGGACAGGGGCCTACGAGCAGTACTTC	CASSSRGTGAYEQYF
TRBV4-3	few	-	TRBJ1-4	TGCGCCAGCAGCCAAGATTGGGGGGCCGCCGAGGGTCTGTTTTTT	CASSQDWGAAEGLFF
TRBV4-3	-	TRBD2	TRBJ2-5	TGCGCCAGCAGCCAAGACGGGACTAGCGGGAGGTTCGGGACCCAGTACTTC	CASSQDGTSGRFGTQYF
TRBV20-1	-	TRBD1	TRBJ2-2	TGCAGTGCTAGAGCCGGGACAGGGAACACCGGGGAGCTGTTTTTT	CSARAGTGNTGELFF
TRBV7-2	few	TRBD1	TRBJ2-5	TGTGCCAGCAGCTTGCGGACAGGGGTCCTGGAGACCCAGTACTTC	CASSLRTGVLETQYF